This T cell receptor (beta chain) was found in a study of cytomegalovirus exposure and HLA in healthy donors. Using immunoSEQ multiplex PCR, the repertoire was profiled, and TCRdb retains in-frame clones only, with some absent. The profile shows roughly 76,000 clones, 85% to 95% of them singletons. After removal of 1 base from V and 5 bases from J, the junction contained 1 base not matched to a gene. This CDR3 comprises 14 residues. Germline V gene data show CDR1 as SGHAT and CDR2 as FQNNGV. The clonotype comes from a man between 18 and 29 years old in good health and CMV-seropositive. The sequenced sample was PBMCs. This rearrangement joins TRBV11-2 to TRBJ2-2; 7 bases are a match to TRBD2. The CDR3 DNA follows: TGTGCCAGCAGCTTAGCGGGGGGAACCGGGGAGCTGTTTTTT. Its translation: CASSLAGGTGELFF.